This T cell receptor (beta chain) was found in a study of OX40 agonist ivuxolimab in advanced cancers. In the study overall: Cancers in dose escalation were hepatocellular, melanoma, renal cell and head and neck. Participants averaged approximately 65 years of age (range about 23 to 79) and were around 80% male.

This clone appeared a few times. Its antigen remains unknown. General observations from the study: At doses 0.1 to 3.0 mg/kg, CD4+ and CD8+ clones expanded. The average count of expanded clones was higher among CD8+ T cells than among CD4+.

Only in-frame clones appear in the TCRdb table, and some are missing; sequencing was by immunoSEQ multiplex PCR. In the table there are 70,000 to 85,000 clones, 94% of which are singletons. This specimen was CD4+ or CD8+ T cells sorted from blood, taken in a trial of the OX40 agonist ivuxolimab. The receptor was isolated from an adult with an advanced solid tumor such as melanoma, head and neck, liver or kidney cancer.

This CDR3 is CARSRLAGLFTDTQYF. The CDR3 nucleotides are TGTGCCAGGAGTCGGCTAGCGGGATTATTTACAGATACGCAGTATTTT. The chain couples TRBV2 to TRBJ2-3; 9 bases match TRBD2. Per the germline V gene, CDR1 is SNHLY and CDR2 is FYNNEI. The CDR3 is 16 residues long. The V and J ends lost 9 bases and 3 bases, in that order; junction bases with no gene match: 13.